This is a list of T cell receptor beta chains from one sample in a study of shared clonotypes between healthy human individuals. Assay used: immunoSEQ multiplex PCR; TCRdb lists only in-frame clones, some missing. The data contain about 2.4 million clones, around 94% of them singletons. The sequenced sample was naive CD4+ T cells sorted from blood. These receptors all stem from a young man in good health. The CDR3 runs from the conserved cysteine through the conserved F or W. D genes are given only for firm matches. Expanded clones get a size class; other rows say once, few or many, or leave the size out.

CDR3 protein	CDR3 DNA	clone size	D gene	V gene	J gene
CASSLDSGNQPQHF	TGTGCCAGCAGCTTGGACAGTGGCAATCAGCCCCAGCATTTT	.	.	TRBV7-9	TRBJ1-5
CASSLDRGGKNIQYF	TGCGCCAGCAGCCTGGACAGGGGCGGCAAAAACATTCAGTACTTC	once	TRBD1	TRBV5-1	TRBJ2-4
CASSYTGGTSTDTQYF	TGTGCCAGCAGCTACACAGGGGGGACTAGCACAGATACGCAGTATTTT	.	TRBD1	TRBV7-9	TRBJ2-3
CASRNRDRGNYEQYF	TGTGCCAGCAGGAACCGGGACAGGGGTAACTACGAGCAGTACTTC	.	TRBD1	TRBV6-5	TRBJ2-7
CASSLVGRGNTIYF	TGTGCCAGCAGCTTAGTGGGCAGGGGAAACACCATATATTTT	.	.	TRBV7-2	TRBJ1-3
CASSLLSGVDTQYF	TGCGCCAGTAGCCTTCTATCGGGAGTAGATACGCAGTATTTT	.	.	TRBV5-1	TRBJ2-3
CASSLGGFGEKLFF	TGCGCCAGCAGCTTGGGAGGATTTGGGGAAAAACTGTTTTTT	.	.	TRBV5-1	TRBJ1-4
CASTLGETRPQHF	TGTGCCAGCACCCTTGGCGAGACCAGGCCCCAGCATTTT	.	.	TRBV28	TRBJ1-5
CAISAVTRSPLHF	TGTGCCATCAGTGCCGTGACTCGGTCACCCCTCCACTTT	.	.	TRBV10-3	TRBJ1-6
CASSPLMRNTEAFF	TGCGCCAGCAGCCCCCTGATGAGGAACACTGAAGCTTTCTTT	.	.	TRBV5-1	TRBJ1-1
CASSSGQGGSGNTIYF	TGTGCCAGCAGTTCCGGACAGGGGGGCTCTGGAAACACCATATATTTT	once	TRBD1	TRBV2	TRBJ1-3
CAISGAGEETQYF	TGTGCCATCAGTGGAGCGGGAGAAGAGACCCAGTACTTC	.	TRBD2	TRBV10-3	TRBJ2-5
CASSEKQGRSGYTF	TGTGCCAGCAGTGAAAAACAGGGGAGGAGTGGCTACACCTTC	.	TRBD1	TRBV2	TRBJ1-2
CASSPSTRTIYF	TGTGCCAGCAGCCCTTCAACCCGCACCATATATTTT	.	.	TRBV7-2	TRBJ1-3
CASSVDRGNTEAFF	TGTGCCAGCTCGGTAGACAGGGGGAACACTGAAGCTTTCTTT	few	TRBD1	TRBV18	TRBJ1-1
CAISESGQYEQYF	TGTGCCATCAGTGAGTCTGGACAGTACGAGCAGTACTTC	.	.	TRBV10-3	TRBJ2-7
CSVEVVGNEQYF	TGCAGCGTTGAGGTGGTAGGGAACGAGCAGTACTTC	.	.	TRBV29-1	TRBJ2-7
CASSYGTPGNTIYF	TGTGCCAGCAGCTACGGGACGCCTGGAAACACCATATATTTT	once	.	TRBV6-6	TRBJ1-3
CASSRGRPLADTQYF	TGTGCCAGCAGTCGCGGGAGGCCCCTCGCGGATACGCAGTATTTT	.	TRBD2	TRBV6-5	TRBJ2-3
CASTIDGLGSRGPQHF	TGTGCCAGCACCATCGATGGACTCGGCTCAAGAGGGCCCCAGCATTTT	.	.	TRBV6-6	TRBJ1-5
CASSLNRGYNSPLHF	TGCGCCAGCAGCTTGAACAGGGGATATAATTCACCCCTCCACTTT	.	TRBD1	TRBV5-1	TRBJ1-6
CASSFRGRPSSYEQYF	TGTGCCAGCAGTTTTAGGGGGAGGCCGAGCTCCTACGAGCAGTACTTC	.	.	TRBV27	TRBJ2-7
CASSHMRTAYNEKLFF	TGCGCCAGCAGCCATATGCGGACAGCTTATAATGAAAAACTGTTTTTT	.	.	TRBV4-1	TRBJ1-4
CSAEEETQYF	TGCAGTGCTGAAGAAGAGACCCAGTACTTC	once	.	TRBV20-1	TRBJ2-5
CASSQDIKVSRDSPLHF	TGCGCCAGCAGCCAAGATATCAAGGTGAGTAGGGATTCACCCCTCCACTTT	.	.	TRBV4-3	TRBJ1-6
CASSERTGGYFSNQPQHF	TGTGCCAGCAGCGAGAGGACAGGGGGCTACTTTAGCAATCAGCCCCAGCATTTT	once	TRBD1	TRBV2	TRBJ1-5
CASRLSGTPTTNEKLFF	TGTGCAAGTCGCCTTTCCGGGACACCTACAACTAATGAAAAACTGTTTTTT	once	.	TRBV12-2	TRBJ1-4
CASSRDRMARDTQYF	TGTGCCAGCAGTAGAGACAGGATGGCTAGAGATACGCAGTATTTT	.	.	TRBV6-5	TRBJ2-3
CASSLGTGLEYF	TGTGCCAGCAGCTTAGGAACGGGACTAGAGTACTTC	.	TRBD2	TRBV11-2	TRBJ2-5
CASRYFRERVTGELFF	TGTGCCAGCAGGTATTTTCGGGAAAGAGTCACCGGGGAGCTGTTTTTT	.	.	TRBV5-8	TRBJ2-2
CASSLQLNYGYTF	TGTGCCAGCAGCCTGCAACTCAACTATGGCTACACCTTC	few	.	TRBV6-5	TRBJ1-2
CASSSDGLRHDEQFF	TGTGCCAGCAGCTCGGACGGACTCCGCCACGATGAGCAGTTCTTC	.	.	TRBV7-2	TRBJ2-1
CASSQALVGGYGYTF	TGCGCCAGCAGCCAAGCTCTAGTAGGGGGATATGGCTACACCTTC	.	.	TRBV4-1	TRBJ1-2
CASSFPPRTQYF	TGTGCCAGCAGCTTCCCCCCCAGGACCCAGTACTTC	once	.	TRBV7-6	TRBJ2-5
CASKTGSNQPQHF	TGTGCCAGCAAAACAGGTAGCAATCAGCCCCAGCATTTT	.	.	TRBV28	TRBJ1-5
CAWSAGTSGELFF	TGTGCCTGGTCGGCAGGGACATCCGGGGAGCTGTTTTTT	.	.	TRBV30	TRBJ2-2
CASRAFTEAFF	TGTGCCAGCAGAGCGTTCACTGAAGCTTTCTTT	few	.	TRBV28	TRBJ1-1
CASSESLAGNTGELFF	TGTGCCAGCAGTGAAAGTCTAGCGGGAAACACCGGGGAGCTGTTTTTT	.	TRBD2	TRBV6-1	TRBJ2-2
CASSYSTSSYNSPLHF	TGTGCCAGCAGTTACTCGACGAGTTCCTATAATTCACCCCTCCACTTT	.	.	TRBV6-5	TRBJ1-6
CASSLAPQRDGALHF	TGCGCCAGCAGCCTCGCCCCTCAGAGAGACGGGGCCCTCCACTTT	once	.	TRBV10-2	TRBJ1-6
CSVEGQGFYGYTF	TGCAGCGTTGAAGGACAGGGGTTCTATGGCTACACCTTC	.	TRBD1	TRBV29-1	TRBJ1-2
CASSFSGGGETQYF	TGTGCCAGCAGCTTTAGCGGGGGGGGAGAGACCCAGTACTTC	.	TRBD2	TRBV7-2	TRBJ2-5
CASSMGGAAADTQYF	TGCGCCAGCAGCATGGGTGGGGCAGCAGCAGATACGCAGTATTTT	.	.	TRBV5-1	TRBJ2-3
CASSAGTGVSYEQYF	TGTGCCAGCAGCGCCGGGACAGGGGTCTCCTACGAGCAGTACTTC	few	TRBD1	TRBV9	TRBJ2-7